This TCR beta chain was observed in a study of T cell repertoires in cytomegalovirus infection. Study background: Both a matching HLA type and CMV infection were indicated by public TCR beta signatures.

Study outcomes and limitations: The cumulative frequency of public TCR beta families identified carriers of CMV plus the relevant HLA.

This clonotype was seen repeatedly, ten times or more. Its target is not known. TCRdb independently ran MiXCR on the reads; one entry per CDR3 protein. The sample lists hundreds of thousands of distinct CDR3 sequences; 9.5% were seen once. Sequences were obtained from PBMCs. This TCR derives from a human donor in good health (CMV status not recorded). Some clones in this sample may be carry-over from other donors' samples.

Here the CDR3 reads CASSLHRGRDVVTETQYF. The CDR3 bases are TGTGCCAGCAGCCTCCACAGGGGGCGAGATGTTGTCACAGAGACCCAGTACTTC. The gene calls are TRBV7-2 and TRBJ2-5; 9 bases agree with TRBD1. CDR1 is SGHTA and CDR2 is FQGNSA in the germline V gene. This CDR3 has 18 amino acids. The V gene end was trimmed by 5 bases and the J gene end by 4 bases; junction bases not matched to a gene: 17.